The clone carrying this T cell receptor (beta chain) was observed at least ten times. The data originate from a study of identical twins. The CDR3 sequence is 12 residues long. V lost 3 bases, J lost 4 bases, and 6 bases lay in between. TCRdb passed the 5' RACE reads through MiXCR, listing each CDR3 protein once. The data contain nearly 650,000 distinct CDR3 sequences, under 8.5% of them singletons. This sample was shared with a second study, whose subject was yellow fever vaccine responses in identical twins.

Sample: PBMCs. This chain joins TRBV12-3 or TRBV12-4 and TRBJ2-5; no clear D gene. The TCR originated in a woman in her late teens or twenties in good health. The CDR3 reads CASSLIAETQYF. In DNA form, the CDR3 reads TGTGCCAGCAGTTTGATCGCAGAGACCCAGTACTTC.